This T cell receptor (beta chain) was profiled in a study of T-cell reconstitution after alpha-beta-depleted transplantation in children. Preparing the TCRbeta library involved the use of unique molecular identifiers. MiXCR, applied by TCRdb to the PCR reads, yields one record per CDR3 protein. The data contain around 480,000 distinct CDR3 sequences, 30% to 35% of them singletons. The source is a human donor who donated a stem cell graft to a child with aplastic anemia. The specimen comprised PBMCs from the stem cell graft donor, sampled from the stem cell graft.

CDR3 amino acids: CASRHGNEQFF. The CDR3 DNA sequence: TGTGCCAGCAGGCACGGCAATGAGCAGTTCTTC. The gene calls are TRBV6-2 or TRBV6-3 and TRBJ2-1; D call uncertain. CDR3 length: 11 amino acids. CDR1 is MNHEY, CDR2 SVGEGT, per germline. Trimming stripped 6 bases from V and 6 bases from J, with 6 bases between.